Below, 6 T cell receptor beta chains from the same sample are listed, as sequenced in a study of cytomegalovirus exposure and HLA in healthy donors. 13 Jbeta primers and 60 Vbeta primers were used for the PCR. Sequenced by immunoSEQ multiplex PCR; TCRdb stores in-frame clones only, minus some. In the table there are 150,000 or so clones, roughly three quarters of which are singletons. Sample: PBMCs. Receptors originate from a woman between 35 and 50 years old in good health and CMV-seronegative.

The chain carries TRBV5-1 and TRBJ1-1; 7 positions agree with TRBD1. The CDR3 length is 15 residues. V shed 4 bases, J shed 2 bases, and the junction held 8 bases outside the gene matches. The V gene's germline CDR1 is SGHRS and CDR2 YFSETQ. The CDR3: CASSLRTGRNTEAFF. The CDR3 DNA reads TGCGCCAGCAGCCTCCGGACAGGACGAAACACTGAAGCTTTCTTT.

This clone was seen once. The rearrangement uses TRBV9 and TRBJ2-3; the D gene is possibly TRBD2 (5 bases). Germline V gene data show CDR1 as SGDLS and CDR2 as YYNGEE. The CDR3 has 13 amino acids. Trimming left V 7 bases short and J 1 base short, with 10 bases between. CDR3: CASGRARTDTQYF. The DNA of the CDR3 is TGTGCCAGCGGGCGGGCCCGCACAGATACGCAGTATTTT.

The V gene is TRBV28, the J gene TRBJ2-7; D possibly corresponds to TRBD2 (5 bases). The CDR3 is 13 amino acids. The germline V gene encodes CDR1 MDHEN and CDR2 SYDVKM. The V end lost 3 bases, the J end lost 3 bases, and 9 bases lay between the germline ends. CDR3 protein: CASSFEGIYEQYF. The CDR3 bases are TGTGCCAGCAGTTTTGAGGGCATCTACGAGCAGTACTTC.

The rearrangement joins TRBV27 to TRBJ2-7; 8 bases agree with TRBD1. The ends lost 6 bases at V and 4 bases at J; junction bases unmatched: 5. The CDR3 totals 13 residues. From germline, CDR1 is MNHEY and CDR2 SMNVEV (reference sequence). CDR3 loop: CASRGTGGYEQYF. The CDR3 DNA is TGTGCCAGCAGGGGAACAGGGGGATACGAGCAGTACTTC.

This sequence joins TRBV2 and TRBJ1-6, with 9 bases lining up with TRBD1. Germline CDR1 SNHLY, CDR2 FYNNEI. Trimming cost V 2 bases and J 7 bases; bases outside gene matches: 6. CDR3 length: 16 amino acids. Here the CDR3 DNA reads TGTGCCAGCAGTGAAAGCAGAGACAGGGGGAATTCACCCCTCCACTTT. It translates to CASSESRDRGNSPLHF.

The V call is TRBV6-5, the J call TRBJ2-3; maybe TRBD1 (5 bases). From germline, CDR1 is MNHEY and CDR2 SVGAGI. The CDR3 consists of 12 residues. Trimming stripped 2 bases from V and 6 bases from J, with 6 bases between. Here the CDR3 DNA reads TGTGCCAGCAGTTACAGGGGTGATACGCAGTATTTT. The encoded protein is CASSYRGDTQYF.